This T cell receptor beta chain was captured in a study of cytomegalovirus exposure and HLA in healthy donors. Study-level results: Among CMV-associated TCR beta chains, most appeared HLA-restricted in a later analysis. For most subjects, TCR beta sequences were reported to predict HLA-A and HLA-B alleles with accuracy. The likely explanation for a cluster of highly shared sequence variants was sequencing artifact.

PCR amplification relied on 60 Vbeta primers (plus 13 Jbeta primers). Here immunoSEQ multiplex PCR was the method, and the copy in TCRdb shows in-frame clones only, minus some. This table holds 80,000 to 95,000 clones, more than 55% found once. For this clone: The antigen remains unidentified.

Germline V gene lookup returns CDR1 SNHLY and CDR2 FYNNEI. The V gene lost 4 bases and the J gene lost 7 bases, with 13 bases spanning the gap. This CDR3 region has 14 residues. The records omit this donor's CMV serostatus. This sequence originates from a human donor in good health. The gene calls are TRBV2 and TRBJ1-4; D might be TRBD1 (5 bases). The sequenced sample was PBMCs. The DNA of the CDR3 is TGTGCCAGCAGTGGGGGCTTCGCTAGTGAAAAACTGTTTTTT. It yields the protein CASSGGFASEKLFF.